What follows describes a single T cell receptor (beta chain). CDR1 and CDR2 (germline): MGHRA, YSYEKL. The V and J ends lost 0 bases and 4 bases respectively, with 18 bases between them. This CDR3 is built from 18 residues. A library of TCRbeta sequences, prepared with unique molecular identifiers, was generated. TCRdb used MiXCR to reprocess the PCR reads, holding one entry per CDR3 protein. The sample lists about 980,000 distinct CDR3 sequences, less than 30% seen once, with about 28% in the top ten. The data are from a study of T-cell reconstitution after alpha-beta-depleted transplantation in children.

This specimen was PBMCs, mostly from graft donor cells, taken 360 days after TCRalphabeta/CD19-depleted stem cell transplant. This sequence joins TRBV4-1 and TRBJ2-2; D is undetermined. This clonotype was sampled from a boy under three years old who had a stem cell transplant for SCID, so the T cells may come from the graft donor. The CDR3 DNA sequence: TGCGCCAGCAGCCAAGAAATGGTGGCCGTTGGAAGCACCGGGGAGCTGTTTTTT. This sequence encodes CASSQEMVAVGSTGELFF.